The 18 T cell receptor beta chains listed next were all sequenced from one sample in a study of blood T cell repertoires in COVID-19. Clones were sequenced by immunoSEQ multiplex PCR, and TCRdb holds only the in-frame ones, with some missing. Of some 110,000 clones in the sample, just over 90% were seen once. The sequenced sample was peripheral blood. The receptors here all came from a human donor with active COVID-19. The donor label of this sample is uncertain.

J is TRBJ1-3 and V is TRBV7-2, with D unresolved. Trimming took 3 bases from V and 3 from J, leaving 12 bases between them. CDR1 is SGHTA, CDR2 FQGNSA, per germline. The CDR3 has 15 residues. DNA for the CDR3: TGTGCCAGCAGCTTTCCCAGCCCGGGTGGAAACACCATATATTTT. As protein: CASSFPSPGGNTIYF.

The chain joins TRBV6-5 to TRBJ2-7; D possibly corresponds to TRBD2 (6 bases). Germline CDR1 MNHEY, CDR2 SVGAGI. This CDR3 contains 13 residues. The ends were cut back, 6 bases at V and 7 bases at J, with 16 bases in the middle. DNA for the CDR3: TGTGCCAGCAGGAGAGCGGGCGGCGGAGAGCAGTACTTC. It specifies CASRRAGGGEQYF.

This clone showed up just once. This chain joins TRBV11-2 and TRBJ2-1, with D maybe TRBD2 (6 bases). The CDR3 extends over 15 amino acids. Looked up from germline, CDR1 is SGHAT and CDR2 is FQNNGV. V was shortened by 0 bases and J by 6 bases, with 12 bases between the two germline ends. For the CDR3, the DNA is TGTGCCAGCAGCTTAGATCTGCGGGGTTCCAATGAGCAGTTCTTC. Translating it yields CASSLDLRGSNEQFF.

The genes are TRBV6-4 and TRBJ1-2; possible D gene TRBD1, 6 bases. The V end was cut by 3 bases, the J end by 9 bases, with 17 bases between. Germline V CDR1 and CDR2: MRHNA, SNTAGT. The CDR3 length is 14 residues. The CDR3: CASSEVYRASSYTF. CDR3 nucleotides: TGTGCCAGCAGTGAAGTCTACAGGGCCAGCAGCTACACCTTC.

V usage is TRBV27 and J usage is TRBJ2-3, with D possibly TRBD1 on 6 matching bases. From germline, CDR1 is MNHEY and CDR2 SMNVEV (reference sequence). Between the trimmed V and J ends, which lost 8 bases and 0 bases, there was a span of 12 bases. This CDR3 is 14 amino acids long. CDR3 sequence reads: CASGGRRSTDTQYF. In DNA form, the CDR3 reads TGTGCCAGCGGGGGCCGACGAAGCACAGATACGCAGTATTTT.

J is TRBJ2-7 and V is TRBV5-1, with TRBD2 matching 8 bases. Trimming cost V 0 bases and J 5 bases; bases outside gene matches: 7. The CDR3 runs to 15 residues. Germline V gene data show CDR1 as SGHRS and CDR2 as YFSETQ. The CDR3 coding sequence is TGCGCCAGCAGCTTGGGACTAGCGCTATCAGACGAGCAGTACTTC. Translated, it gives CASSLGLALSDEQYF. The full variable domain, rest sourced from reference TRBV5-1 and TRBJ2-7, is KAGVTQTPRYLIKTRGQQVTLSCSPISGHRSVSWYQQTPGQGLQFLFEYFSETQRNKGNFPGRFSGRQFSNSRSEMNVSTLELGDSALYLCASSLGLALSDEQYFGPGTRLTVT.

CDR3 sequence: CASSPDNHRTEKLFF. The CDR3, as DNA: TGTGCCAGCAGCCCAGACAACCACCGCACTGAAAAACTGTTTTTT. V usage is TRBV11-2 and J usage is TRBJ1-4; D is ambiguous. CDR3 size: 15 residues. Germline lookup yields CDR1 SGHAT and CDR2 FQNNGV. V lost 5 bases to trimming and J lost 7 bases, with 17 bases between them.

The chain recombines TRBV3-1 (or the pseudogene TRBV3-2) with TRBJ2-5; perhaps TRBD2 as D (5 bases). Germline values: CDR1 LGHDT, CDR2 YNNKEL (reference sequence). Trimming shortened V by 1 base and J by 2 bases, and 26 bases separated the two germline ends. The CDR3 is made up of 20 amino acids. CDR3 loop: CASSQVALGGNPGEQETQYF. The CDR3 DNA follows: TGTGCCAGCAGCCAAGTTGCCTTGGGCGGCAACCCCGGGGAGCAAGAGACCCAGTACTTC.

The rearrangement uses TRBV5-1 and TRBJ1-2; 8 bases match TRBD1. Germline CDR1 and CDR2: SGHRS and YFSETQ. Unmatched junction bases numbered 3, after V lost 2 bases and J lost 3 bases. The CDR3 consists of 14 residues. CDR3 coding DNA: TGCGCCAGCAGCTTCGGACAGGGCCACTATGGCTACACCTTC. Translating gives CASSFGQGHYGYTF.

This rearrangement joins TRBV11-2 to TRBJ2-2; TRBD1 matches 7 bases. This CDR3 region has 15 residues. From germline, CDR1 is SGHAT and CDR2 FQNNGV. V lost 5 bases to trimming and J lost 5 bases; unmatched junction nucleotides: 8. CDR3 DNA: TGTGCCAGCAGCCCAAGACAGGGAAATACCGGGGAGCTGTTTTTT. Amino acid sequence: CASSPRQGNTGELFF.

V and J are TRBV10-3 and TRBJ2-1; TRBD1 matches at 9 bases. The V gene end was trimmed by 4 bases and the J gene end by 5 bases; junction bases not matched to a gene: 6. Germline V gene sequence: CDR1 ENHRY, CDR2 SYGVKD. CDR3 size: 15 residues. The CDR3 bases are TGTGCCATCAGTGGCCTAGGGACAGGGCACAATGAGCAGTTCTTC. Translation gives CAISGLGTGHNEQFF.

About this clone: The germline gene is not matched at one end of the junction; a read error may be the cause. This sequence joins TRBV12-3 or TRBV12-4 and TRBJ1-3, with unresolved D. The CDR3 consists of 13 residues. The CDR3 protein is CASSLGNRNIIYF. The CDR3 nucleotides read TGTGCCAGCAGTTTGGGCAACCGAAACATCATATATTTT.

V gene TRBV5-5 combines with J gene TRBJ2-2; TRBD1 matches at 7 bases. With 5 bases clipped from V and 3 bases from J, the junction kept 7 bases outside the gene matches. This CDR3 region has 15 residues. Per germline, CDR1 SGHKS and CDR2 YYEKEE (reference sequence). The CDR3 sequence is CASRLDREYTGELFF. CDR3 sequence (DNA): TGTGCCAGCAGACTAGACAGGGAATACACCGGGGAGCTGTTTTTT. Together with reference TRBV5-5 and TRBJ2-2, the CDR3 gives the full variable domain: DAGVTQSPTHLIKTRGQQVTLRCSPISGHKSVSWYQQVLGQGPQFIFQYYEKEERGRGNFPDRFSARQFPNYSSELNVNALLLGDSALYLCASRLDREYTGELFFGEGSRLTVL.

The J gene is TRBJ1-2, the V gene TRBV9, with TRBD1 identical over 9 bases. Trimming cost V 3 bases and J 8 bases; bases outside gene matches: 5. This CDR3 comprises 13 residues. Germline CDR1 is SGDLS and CDR2 is YYNGEE. The CDR3 bases are TGTGCCAGCAGCGGATACAGGGGGCACGGCTACACCTTC. Protein product: CASSGYRGHGYTF. The whole variable domain, remainder taken from reference TRBV9 and TRBJ1-2, is DSGVTQTPKHLITATGQRVTLRCSPRSGDLSVYWYQQSLDQGLQFLIQYYNGEERAKGNILERFSAQQFPDLHSELNLSSLELGDSALYFCASSGYRGHGYTFGSGTRLTVV.

This chain links TRBV25-1 with TRBJ1-1; D gene ambiguous. Per germline, CDR1 MGHDK and CDR2 SYGVNS. The CDR3 loop spans 14 amino acids. V lost 1 base to trimming and J lost 6 bases, with 12 bases between them. CDR3: CASSESWELAEAFF. The CDR3 region has the DNA TGTGCCAGCAGTGAATCGTGGGAGCTTGCTGAAGCTTTCTTT.

CDR3 DNA: TGTGCCAGCAGTTTGATCGGACAGCATACGCAGTATTTT. It codes for CASSLIGQHTQYF. This sequence joins TRBV12-3 or TRBV12-4 and TRBJ2-3; D may be TRBD1 (6 bases). CDR3 length: 13 amino acids. V was clipped by 3 bases and J by 7 bases, with 11 bases between them.

The chain carries TRBV11-3 and TRBJ1-3; no clear D gene. The germline V gene has CDR1 SGHNT and CDR2 YENEEA. Trimming pared 4 bases from V and 4 bases from J, leaving 11 bases between. This CDR3 is 14 amino acids long. In DNA form, the CDR3 reads TGTGCCAGCAGCTCTAATTCAATCGGAAACACCATATATTTT. As protein: CASSSNSIGNTIYF.

In DNA, the CDR3 is TGTGCCAGCAGCTCCAGACAGGGCTCGTATGGCTACACCTTC. Protein product: CASSSRQGSYGYTF. This chain connects TRBV7-8 to TRBJ1-2; the match to TRBD1 covers 7 bases. V trimming: 4 bases; J trimming: 5 bases; junction bases outside the gene matches: 7. CDR3 length: 14 amino acids. The germline V gene encodes CDR1 SGHVS and CDR2 FQNEAQ.